The present T cell receptor (beta chain) was sequenced within a study of blood T cell repertoires in COVID-19. For the study at large: Italy, Spain and the United States were the sources of the convalescent and acute COVID-19 samples. Sources were T cells, B-cell-depleted T cells, or PBMCs; the material itself was cDNA or gDNA.

Here immunoSEQ multiplex PCR was the method, and the copy in TCRdb shows in-frame clones only, minus some. Here the sample spans over 65,000 clones, roughly three quarters being singletons. This CDR3 region has 14 residues. The ends were cut back, 4 bases at V and 3 bases at J, with 9 bases in the middle. Germline V gene data show CDR1 as SGHTA and CDR2 as FQGNSA. The chain couples TRBV7-2 to TRBJ2-2; no clear D. This clonotype was obtained from a human donor in a cohort sampled during active COVID-19. Sequences were obtained from peripheral blood. DNA for the CDR3: TGTGCCAGCAGCTCCGACTCGTACACCGGGGAGCTGTTTTTT. Translating gives CASSSDSYTGELFF.